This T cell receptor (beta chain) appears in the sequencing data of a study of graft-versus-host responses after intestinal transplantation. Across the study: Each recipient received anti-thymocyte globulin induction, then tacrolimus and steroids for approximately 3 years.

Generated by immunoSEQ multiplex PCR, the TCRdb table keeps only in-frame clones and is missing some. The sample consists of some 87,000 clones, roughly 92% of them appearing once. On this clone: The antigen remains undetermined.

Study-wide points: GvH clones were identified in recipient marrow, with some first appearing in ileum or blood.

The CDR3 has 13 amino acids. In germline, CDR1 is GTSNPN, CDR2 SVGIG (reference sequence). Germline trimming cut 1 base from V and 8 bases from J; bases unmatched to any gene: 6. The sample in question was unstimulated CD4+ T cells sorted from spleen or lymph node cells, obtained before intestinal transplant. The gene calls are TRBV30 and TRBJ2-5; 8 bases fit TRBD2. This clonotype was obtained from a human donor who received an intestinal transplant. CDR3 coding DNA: TGTGCCTGGAGTGGTCAAGCGGGAGTAACCCAGTACTTC. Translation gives CAWSGQAGVTQYF.